This is a list of T cell receptor beta chains from one sample in a study of blood T cell repertoires in COVID-19. Some clones are missing from TCRdb's copy, which holds only in-frame ones; the method was immunoSEQ multiplex PCR. This sample has some 150,000 clones, with 65% to 90% found just once. Input material: peripheral blood. The source of these receptors is a woman between 45 and 65 years old with acute or convalescent COVID-19. Each CDR3 is given with its conserved first and last residue. Each record gives: clone size, J gene, V gene, D gene, CDR3 DNA, CDR3 protein. D genes are given only for firm matches. Some rows mark clone size as missing; the rest say once, few, many or name a class of expanded clone.

clone size: .; J gene: TRBJ1-5; V gene: TRBV23-1; D gene: .; CDR3 DNA: TGCGCCAGCAGTCCGACCTGCGGGGATAGCAATCAGCCCCAGCATTTT; CDR3 protein: CASSPTCGDSNQPQHF
clone size: .; J gene: TRBJ2-1; V gene: TRBV6-5; D gene: .; CDR3 DNA: TGTGCCAGCAGTTACTCGAACGGGGGAGCCTACAATGAGCAGTTCTTC; CDR3 protein: CASSYSNGGAYNEQFF
clone size: once; J gene: TRBJ2-1; V gene: TRBV7-8; D gene: .; CDR3 DNA: TGTGCCAGCAGCCCTAGTTACAATGAGCAGTTCTTC; CDR3 protein: CASSPSYNEQFF
clone size: .; J gene: TRBJ1-1; V gene: TRBV27; D gene: TRBD1; CDR3 DNA: TGTGCCAGCACCGGGACAGGGGGGAACACTGAAGCTTTCTTT; CDR3 protein: CASTGTGGNTEAFF
clone size: .; J gene: TRBJ1-2; V gene: TRBV19; D gene: TRBD1; CDR3 DNA: TGTGCCAGCCTCGGACAGGGGTACTACGGCTACACCTTC; CDR3 protein: CASLGQGYYGYTF
clone size: once; J gene: TRBJ1-6; V gene: TRBV7-3; D gene: .; CDR3 DNA: TGTGCCAGCAGCTTACAGGGGCAGAATTCACCCCTCCACTTT; CDR3 protein: CASSLQGQNSPLHF
clone size: few; J gene: TRBJ1-2; V gene: TRBV29-1; D gene: .; CDR3 DNA: TGCAGCGTTGACGGGAACTATGGCTACACCTTC; CDR3 protein: CSVDGNYGYTF
clone size: once; J gene: TRBJ2-7; V gene: TRBV6-5; D gene: TRBD1; CDR3 DNA: TGTGCCAGCAGCAGGGGGCTCCATTCCTACGAGCAGTACTTC; CDR3 protein: CASSRGLHSYEQYF
clone size: .; J gene: TRBJ2-5; V gene: TRBV5-4; D gene: .; CDR3 DNA: TGTGCCAGCAGCAGGACGGCGGGTGAACAAGAGACCCAGTACTTC; CDR3 protein: CASSRTAGEQETQYF
clone size: .; J gene: TRBJ1-1; V gene: TRBV5-5; D gene: .; CDR3 DNA: TGTGCCAGCAGCATGGGAGAAAAGAACACTGAAGCTTTCTTT; CDR3 protein: CASSMGEKNTEAFF
clone size: once; J gene: TRBJ2-2; V gene: TRBV19; D gene: TRBD2; CDR3 DNA: TGTGCCAGTAGTACAACAGGGTTGGCGGGACTAGCGGCCTCGAACACCGGGGAGCTGTTTTTT; CDR3 protein: CASSTTGLAGLAASNTGELFF
clone size: .; J gene: TRBJ1-2; V gene: TRBV4-1; D gene: TRBD1; CDR3 DNA: TGCGCCAGCAGCCCGCGGACAGGGGGGAACTATGGCTACACCTTC; CDR3 protein: CASSPRTGGNYGYTF
clone size: .; J gene: TRBJ2-6; V gene: TRBV2; D gene: .; CDR3 DNA: TGTGCCAGCAGTGAACAAGAGTCTGGGGCCAACGTCCTGACTTTC; CDR3 protein: CASSEQESGANVLTF
clone size: .; J gene: TRBJ2-5; V gene: TRBV5-4; D gene: TRBD2; CDR3 DNA: TGTGCCAGCAGCTTGGCCGGGGCGGGAGGGCTCGCAGAGACCCAGTACTTC; CDR3 protein: CASSLAGAGGLAETQYF
clone size: .; J gene: TRBJ1-1; V gene: TRBV7-3; D gene: .; CDR3 DNA: TGTGCCACCCGTCTTAATCAGGGGAGCGCTGAAGCTTTCTTT; CDR3 protein: CATRLNQGSAEAFF
clone size: once; J gene: TRBJ1-2; V gene: TRBV10-2; D gene: .; CDR3 DNA: TGCGCCAGCAGTGATGGAGGTCCCTATGGCTACACCTTC; CDR3 protein: CASSDGGPYGYTF
clone size: .; J gene: TRBJ2-1; V gene: TRBV9; D gene: TRBD1; CDR3 DNA: TGTGCCAGCAGCCCGGGACAGGGAACCTACAATGAGCAGTTCTTC; CDR3 protein: CASSPGQGTYNEQFF
clone size: .; J gene: TRBJ2-7; V gene: TRBV9; D gene: TRBD2; CDR3 DNA: TGTGCCAGCAGCCGTGGGACTAGCGGGGCCTACGAGCAGTACTTC; CDR3 protein: CASSRGTSGAYEQYF
clone size: few; J gene: TRBJ1-1; V gene: TRBV5-6; D gene: .; CDR3 DNA: TGTGCCAGCAGCTTGTTACCGGGGGTCAACACTGAAGCTTTCTTT; CDR3 protein: CASSLLPGVNTEAFF
clone size: .; J gene: TRBJ2-1; V gene: TRBV20-1; D gene: .; CDR3 DNA: TGCAGTGCTAGTCCGGCTAGAGGTCTGGATGAGCAGTTCTTC; CDR3 protein: CSASPARGLDEQFF
clone size: .; J gene: TRBJ1-3; V gene: TRBV21-1; D gene: .; CDR3 DNA: TGTGCCAGCAGCAAATTGCCAGGCCCTCTAACCTCCTCTGGAAACACCATATATTTT; CDR3 protein: CASSKLPGPLTSSGNTIYF
clone size: .; J gene: TRBJ2-3; V gene: TRBV4-3; D gene: .; CDR3 DNA: TGCGCCAGCAGCCAAGTTGGAGGTGGCACAGATACGCAGTATTTT; CDR3 protein: CASSQVGGGTDTQYF
clone size: once; J gene: TRBJ1-2; V gene: TRBV6-4; D gene: TRBD1; CDR3 DNA: TGTGCCAGCAGTGACGGGGACAGCTATGGCTACACCTTC; CDR3 protein: CASSDGDSYGYTF
clone size: .; J gene: TRBJ2-3; V gene: TRBV7-9; D gene: TRBD1; CDR3 DNA: TGTGCCAGCAGCCAAGGGCGGGGACAGGGAACAGATACGCAGTATTTT; CDR3 protein: CASSQGRGQGTDTQYF
clone size: .; J gene: TRBJ2-3; V gene: TRBV5-1; D gene: TRBD1; CDR3 DNA: TGCGCCAGCAGCTCTGGACAGGGACCAGATACGCAGTATTTT; CDR3 protein: CASSSGQGPDTQYF